A selection of T cell receptor beta chains follows, all from one sample in a study of cytomegalovirus exposure and HLA in healthy donors. Only in-frame clones appear in the TCRdb table, and some are missing; sequencing was by immunoSEQ multiplex PCR. The repertoire includes 80,000 to 90,000 clones, roughly 79% of them detected once, and approximately 1.9% sits in the top ten. Sequenced input: PBMCs. Source of these receptors: a woman under 40 in good health and CMV-seronegative. Each CDR3 is given with its conserved first and last residue. D genes are given only for firm matches. Size tells how often a clone was seen (once, few, many) or the class of an expanded clone, and some rows leave it out.

V,length,size,D,J,CDR3,DNA
TRBV5-1,18,few,TRBD2,TRBJ2-3,CASSSGQISGRPGDTQYF,TGCGCCAGCAGCTCCGGGCAGATTAGCGGGAGGCCGGGAGATACGCAGTATTTT
TRBV7-2,15,.,TRBD2,TRBJ2-5,CASSVLAGVLETQYF,TGTGCCAGCAGCGTACTAGCGGGAGTTTTAGAGACCCAGTACTTC
TRBV6-5,13,.,.,TRBJ1-1,CASSYSTGEEAFF,TGTGCCAGCAGTTACTCGACGGGGGAGGAAGCTTTCTTT
TRBV7-6,17,.,TRBD2,TRBJ2-1,CASSLVRGREHYNEQFF,TGTGCCAGCAGCTTAGTCCGCGGGAGGGAACATTACAATGAGCAGTTCTTC
TRBV5-1,13,once,.,TRBJ2-1,CASSAGSLNEQFF,TGCGCCAGCAGCGCCGGGAGCCTCAATGAGCAGTTCTTC
TRBV19,15,.,TRBD1,TRBJ2-1,CASSMPGQGNNEQFF,TGTGCCAGTAGTATGCCGGGACAGGGAAACAATGAGCAGTTCTTC
TRBV7-2,15,once,TRBD2,TRBJ2-3,CASSLSTGRADTQYF,TGTGCCAGCAGCTTATCAACCGGGAGGGCAGATACGCAGTATTTT
TRBV19,13,.,TRBD1,TRBJ2-5,CASSIGQGSRQYF,TGTGCCAGTAGTATAGGACAGGGGAGTCGGCAGTACTTC
TRBV9,14,.,.,TRBJ1-6,CASSEGLENSPLHF,TGTGCCAGCAGCGAGGGGCTCGAGAATTCACCCCTCCACTTT
TRBV7-9,15,few,.,TRBJ1-2,CASSLAGGGYYGYTF,TGTGCCAGCAGCTTGGCCGGGGGGGGCTACTATGGCTACACCTTC
TRBV28,16,.,TRBD1,TRBJ1-2,CASSPGQGLLNYGYTF,TGTGCCAGCAGCCCGGGACAGGGACTCCTTAACTATGGCTACACCTTC
TRBV7-6,16,once,TRBD1,TRBJ1-5,CASSASGTGGGQPQHF,TGTGCCAGCAGCGCGTCCGGGACAGGGGGCGGACAGCCCCAGCATTTT
TRBV28,14,.,TRBD1,TRBJ1-2,CASSLYRGLGGYTF,TGTGCCAGCAGTTTATACAGGGGGCTCGGTGGCTACACCTTC
TRBV2,13,.,TRBD2,TRBJ2-2,CARRLASSGELFF,TGTGCCAGAAGACTAGCCAGTTCCGGGGAGCTGTTTTTT
TRBV19,14,.,.,TRBJ2-7,CASSEVVKRYEQYF,TGTGCCAGTAGTGAGGTCGTGAAAAGATACGAGCAGTACTTC
TRBV10-1,15,once,TRBD2,TRBJ2-3,CASSATSGSTDTQYF,TGCGCCAGCAGCGCGACTAGCGGCAGCACAGATACGCAGTATTTT
TRBV15,18,.,TRBD2,TRBJ2-7,CATSRDRIGTSGFYEQYF,TGTGCCACCAGCAGAGATCGAATCGGGACTAGCGGGTTCTACGAGCAGTACTTC
TRBV7-2,14,.,.,TRBJ1-5,CASSLGQYLQPQHF,TGTGCCAGCAGCTTAGGACAGTACCTCCAGCCCCAGCATTTT
TRBV20-1,10,.,TRBD1,TRBJ2-7,CRTGGNEQYF,TGCAGGACAGGGGGCAACGAGCAGTACTTC
TRBV7-3,17,.,.,TRBJ2-3,CASSPIGSTPSTDTQYF,TGTGCCAGCAGCCCGATCGGGTCGACTCCTAGCACAGATACGCAGTATTTT
TRBV4-3,18,.,TRBD2,TRBJ2-2,CASSQLSGRAVNTGELFF,TGCGCCAGCAGCCAACTTAGCGGGAGGGCCGTGAACACCGGGGAGCTGTTTTTT
TRBV11-2,18,.,.,TRBJ1-4,CASSFSLGTGWAGEKLFF,TGTGCCAGCAGCTTCAGCCTCGGCACAGGGTGGGCCGGAGAAAAACTGTTTTTT
TRBV5-1,18,.,TRBD2,TRBJ2-5,CASSDGLAGGPSQETQYF,TGCGCCAGCAGCGACGGACTAGCGGGAGGGCCAAGTCAAGAGACCCAGTACTTC
TRBV7-3,12,.,.,TRBJ2-2,CASSSSAGELFF,TGTGCCAGCAGCTCTAGCGCCGGGGAGCTGTTTTTT
TRBV4-2,17,once,TRBD2,TRBJ2-1,CASSQDRASGRGDEQFF,TGTGCCAGCAGCCAAGATAGGGCTAGCGGGAGGGGGGATGAGCAGTTCTTC
TRBV5-1,14,.,.,TRBJ1-5,CASSLGQGGQPQHF,TGCGCCAGCAGCTTGGGGCAGGGAGGTCAGCCCCAGCATTTT
TRBV4-3,17,.,TRBD1,TRBJ1-3,CASSQDPDRGLLDTIYF,TGCGCCAGCAGCCAAGATCCAGACAGGGGGCTTTTGGACACCATATATTTT
TRBV6-5,14,.,.,TRBJ1-1,CASSYGQGNTEAFF,TGTGCCAGCAGTTACGGTCAGGGGAACACTGAAGCTTTCTTT
TRBV27,11,.,.,TRBJ2-7,CASSFSGEQYF,TGTGCCAGCAGTTTTTCGGGCGAGCAGTACTTC
TRBV4-2,16,few,TRBD2,TRBJ2-2,CASSQGLAVNTGELFF,TGTGCCAGCAGCCAGGGACTAGCGGTGAACACCGGGGAGCTGTTTTTT
TRBV2,18,.,.,TRBJ2-4,CASTDNYVLLLAKNIQYF,TGTGCCAGCACCGATAACTACGTCCTCCTACTAGCCAAAAACATTCAGTACTTC
TRBV6-5,15,.,.,TRBJ2-4,CASMREIGAKNIQYF,TGTGCCAGCATGAGGGAAATTGGAGCCAAAAACATTCAGTACTTC
TRBV15,13,.,.,TRBJ1-4,CATSREAGSGLFF,TGTGCCACCAGCAGAGAGGCAGGGTCAGGTCTGTTTTTT
TRBV5-4,16,.,TRBD1,TRBJ1-3,CASSTLTGDAGNTIYF,TGTGCCAGCAGCACACTGACAGGGGACGCTGGAAACACCATATATTTT
TRBV23-1,17,.,TRBD2,TRBJ2-1,CASSQKRGGSSYNEQFF,TGCGCCAGCAGTCAAAAACGCGGGGGGAGCTCCTACAATGAGCAGTTCTTC
TRBV7-7,14,.,TRBD2,TRBJ2-5,CASSIPGGRETQYF,TGTGCTAGCAGCATACCGGGAGGCCGAGAGACCCAGTACTTC
TRBV2,14,.,.,TRBJ1-2,CASSEGGLNYGYTF,TGTGCCAGCAGTGAAGGGGGCCTTAACTATGGCTACACCTTC